Sequencing of this T cell receptor (beta chain) was carried out in a study of cytomegalovirus exposure and HLA in healthy donors. The method was immunoSEQ multiplex PCR; TCRdb's version includes in-frame clones alone and lacks a portion of them. The data hold over 100,000 clones, with 88% observed a single time. This CDR3 is 16 amino acids long. The J segment lost 5 bases and the V segment lost 2 bases, leaving 10 bases of the junction unmatched. The germline V gene encodes CDR1 SGHTA and CDR2 FQGTGA. About this clone: What it binds is unknown.

Overall study findings and caveats: Specificity of three CMV-associated chains for CMV antigens was verified in vitro.

The receptor was isolated from a young woman in good health and CMV-seronegative. The rearrangement uses TRBV7-3 and TRBJ2-5, with 8 bases fitting TRBD2. The specimen was PBMCs. CDR3 residues: CASSLGTRRGEETQYF. The CDR3 region has the DNA TGTGCCAGCAGCTTAGGGACTAGAAGGGGGGAGGAGACCCAGTACTTC.